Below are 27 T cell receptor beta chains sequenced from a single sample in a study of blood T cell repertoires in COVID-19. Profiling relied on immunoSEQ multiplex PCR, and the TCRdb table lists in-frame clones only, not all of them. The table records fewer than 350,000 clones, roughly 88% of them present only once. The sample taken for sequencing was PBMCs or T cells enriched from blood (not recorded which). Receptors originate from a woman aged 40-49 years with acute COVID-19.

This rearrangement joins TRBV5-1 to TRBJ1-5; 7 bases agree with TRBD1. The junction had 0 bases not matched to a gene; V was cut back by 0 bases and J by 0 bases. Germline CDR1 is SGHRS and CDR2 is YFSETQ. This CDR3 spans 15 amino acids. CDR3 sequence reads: CASSLEGASNQPQHF. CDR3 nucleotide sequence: TGCGCCAGCAGCTTGGAGGGGGCTAGCAATCAGCCCCAGCATTTT.

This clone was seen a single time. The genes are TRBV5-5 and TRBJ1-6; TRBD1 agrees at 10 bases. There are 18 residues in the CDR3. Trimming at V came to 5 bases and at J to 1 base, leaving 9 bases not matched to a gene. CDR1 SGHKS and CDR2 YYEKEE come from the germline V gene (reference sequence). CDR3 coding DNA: TGTGCCAGCAGAGCCGGGACAGGGGTGGGTTCCTATAATTCACCCCTCCACTTT. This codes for CASRAGTGVGSYNSPLHF. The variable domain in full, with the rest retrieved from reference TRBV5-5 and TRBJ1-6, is DAGVTQSPTHLIKTRGQQVTLRCSPISGHKSVSWYQQVLGQGPQFIFQYYEKEERGRGNFPDRFSARQFPNYSSELNVNALLLGDSALYLCASRAGTGVGSYNSPLHFGNGTRLTVT.

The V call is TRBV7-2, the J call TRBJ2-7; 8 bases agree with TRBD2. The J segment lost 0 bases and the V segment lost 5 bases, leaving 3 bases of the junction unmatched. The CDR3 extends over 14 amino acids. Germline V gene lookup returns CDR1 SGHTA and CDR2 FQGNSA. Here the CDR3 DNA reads TGTGCCAGCAGCACCAGCGGGAGCTCCTACGAGCAGTACTTC. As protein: CASSTSGSSYEQYF. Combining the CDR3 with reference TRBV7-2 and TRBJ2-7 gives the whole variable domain GAGVSQSPSNKVTEKGKDVELRCDPISGHTALYWYRQSLGQGLEFLIYFQGNSAPDKSGLPSDRFSAERTGGSVSTLTIQRTQQEDSAVYLCASSTSGSSYEQYFGPGTRLTVT.

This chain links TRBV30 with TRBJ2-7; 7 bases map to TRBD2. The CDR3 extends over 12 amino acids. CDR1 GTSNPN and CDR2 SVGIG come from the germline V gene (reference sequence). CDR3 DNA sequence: TGTGTCGGAGGAGCGGGAAGCTACGAGCAGTACTTC. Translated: CVGGAGSYEQYF. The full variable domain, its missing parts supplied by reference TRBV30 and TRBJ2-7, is SQTIHQWPATLVQPVGSPLSLECTVEGTSNPNLYWYRQAAGRGLQLLFYSVGIGQISSEVPQNLSASRPQDRQFILSSKKLLLSDSGFYLCVGGAGSYEQYFGPGTRLTVT.

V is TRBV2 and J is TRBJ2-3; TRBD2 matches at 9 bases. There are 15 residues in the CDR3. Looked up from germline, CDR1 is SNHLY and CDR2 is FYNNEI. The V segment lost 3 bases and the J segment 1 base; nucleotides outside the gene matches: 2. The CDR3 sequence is CASSDQRGGTDTQYF. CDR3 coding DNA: TGTGCCAGCAGTGACCAGCGGGGGGGCACAGATACGCAGTATTTT. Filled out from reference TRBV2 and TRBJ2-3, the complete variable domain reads EPEVTQTPSHQVTQMGQEVILRCVPISNHLYFYWYRQILGQKVEFLVSFYNNEISEKSEIFDDQFSVERPDGSNFTLKIRSTKLEDSAMYFCASSDQRGGTDTQYFGPGTRLTVL.

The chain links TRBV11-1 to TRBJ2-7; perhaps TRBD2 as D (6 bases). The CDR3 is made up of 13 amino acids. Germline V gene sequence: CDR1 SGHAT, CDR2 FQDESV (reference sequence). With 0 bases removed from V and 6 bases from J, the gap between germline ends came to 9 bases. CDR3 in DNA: TGTGCCAGCAGCTTAGCTACTAGCCGCGAGCAGTACTTC. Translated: CASSLATSREQYF.

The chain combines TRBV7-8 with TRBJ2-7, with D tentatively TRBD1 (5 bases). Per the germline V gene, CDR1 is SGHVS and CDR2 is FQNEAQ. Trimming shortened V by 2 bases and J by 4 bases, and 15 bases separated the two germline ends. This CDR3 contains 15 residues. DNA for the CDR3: TGTGCCAGCAGCTTAAGCCAGGGCGTAGGGTACGAGCAGTACTTC. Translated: CASSLSQGVGYEQYF.

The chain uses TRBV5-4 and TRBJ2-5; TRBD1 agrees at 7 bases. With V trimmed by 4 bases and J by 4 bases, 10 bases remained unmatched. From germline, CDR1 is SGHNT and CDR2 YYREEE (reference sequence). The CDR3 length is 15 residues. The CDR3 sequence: CASSNRQGRRETQYF. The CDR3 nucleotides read TGTGCCAGCAGCAACCGACAGGGACGGCGAGAGACCCAGTACTTC.

The CDR3 DNA sequence: TGTGCCAGCAGAGGGACAGGAATATCCAAAAACATTCAGTACTTC. Amino acid sequence: CASRGTGISKNIQYF. The J gene is TRBJ2-4, the V gene TRBV2, with 8 bases identical to TRBD1. Germline loops: CDR1 SNHLY, CDR2 FYNNEI. V lost 6 bases and J lost 2; bases outside the gene matches: 6. The CDR3 contains 15 residues.

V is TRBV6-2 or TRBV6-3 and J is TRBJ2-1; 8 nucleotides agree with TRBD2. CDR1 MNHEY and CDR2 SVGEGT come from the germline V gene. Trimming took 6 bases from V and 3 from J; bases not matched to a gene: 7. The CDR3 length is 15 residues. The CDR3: CASSPEAGGYNEQFF. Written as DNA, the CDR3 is TGTGCCAGCAGCCCCGAGGCGGGAGGCTACAATGAGCAGTTCTTC.

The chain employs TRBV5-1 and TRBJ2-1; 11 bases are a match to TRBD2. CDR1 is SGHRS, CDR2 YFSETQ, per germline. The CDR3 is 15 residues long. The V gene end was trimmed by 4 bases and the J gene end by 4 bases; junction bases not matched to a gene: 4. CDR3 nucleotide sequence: TGCGCCAGCAGCCCCGGGACTAGCGGATACAATGAGCAGTTCTTC. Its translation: CASSPGTSGYNEQFF.

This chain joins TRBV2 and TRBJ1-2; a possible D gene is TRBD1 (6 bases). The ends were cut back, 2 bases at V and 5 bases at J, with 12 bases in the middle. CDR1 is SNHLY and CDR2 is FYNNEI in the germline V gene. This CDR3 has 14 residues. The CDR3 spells CASSETQGMYGYTF. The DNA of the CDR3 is TGTGCCAGCAGTGAAACACAGGGAATGTATGGCTACACCTTC.

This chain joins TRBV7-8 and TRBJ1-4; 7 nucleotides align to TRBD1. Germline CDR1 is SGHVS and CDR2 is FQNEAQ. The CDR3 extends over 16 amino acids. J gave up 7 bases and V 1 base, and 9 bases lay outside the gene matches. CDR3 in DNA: TGTGCCAGCAGCTTAGGGGTTAGTCGGGACAGTGAAAAACTGTTTTTT. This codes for CASSLGVSRDSEKLFF.

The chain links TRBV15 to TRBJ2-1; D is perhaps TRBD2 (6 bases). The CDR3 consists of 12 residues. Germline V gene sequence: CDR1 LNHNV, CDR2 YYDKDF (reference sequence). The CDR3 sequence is CATGVSYNEQFF. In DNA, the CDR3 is TGTGCGACGGGAGTATCCTACAATGAGCAGTTCTTC.

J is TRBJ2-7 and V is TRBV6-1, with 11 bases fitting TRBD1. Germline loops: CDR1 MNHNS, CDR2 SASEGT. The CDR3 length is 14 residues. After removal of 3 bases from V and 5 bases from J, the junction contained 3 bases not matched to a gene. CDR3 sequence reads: CASSDGQGANEQYF. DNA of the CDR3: TGTGCCAGCAGTGATGGACAGGGGGCCAACGAGCAGTACTTC.

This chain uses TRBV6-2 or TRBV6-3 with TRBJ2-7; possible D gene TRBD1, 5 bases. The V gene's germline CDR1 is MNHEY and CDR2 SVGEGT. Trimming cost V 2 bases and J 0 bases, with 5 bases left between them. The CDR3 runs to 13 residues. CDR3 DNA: TGTGCCAGCAGTTACGACAGCTCCTACGAGCAGTACTTC. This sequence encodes CASSYDSSYEQYF.

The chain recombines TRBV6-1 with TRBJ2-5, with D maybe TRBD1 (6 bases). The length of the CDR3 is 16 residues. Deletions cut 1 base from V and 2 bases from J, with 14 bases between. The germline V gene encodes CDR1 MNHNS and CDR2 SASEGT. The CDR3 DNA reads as TGTGCCAGCAGTGAAGTCATGGCAGGGACACAAGAGACCCAGTACTTC. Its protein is CASSEVMAGTQETQYF.

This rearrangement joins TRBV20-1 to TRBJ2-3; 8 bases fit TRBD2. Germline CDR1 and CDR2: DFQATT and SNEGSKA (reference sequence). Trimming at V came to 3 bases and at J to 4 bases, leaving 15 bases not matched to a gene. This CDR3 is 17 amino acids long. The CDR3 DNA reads TGCAGTGCTAGTCTCCCTTTTAGCGGGATGAAGGCAGATACGCAGTATTTT. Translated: CSASLPFSGMKADTQYF.

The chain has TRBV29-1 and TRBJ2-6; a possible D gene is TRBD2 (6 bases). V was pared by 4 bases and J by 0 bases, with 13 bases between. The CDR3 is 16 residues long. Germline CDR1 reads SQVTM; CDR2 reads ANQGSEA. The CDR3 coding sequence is TGCAGCGTTGTTGGCGGGACCAACTCTGGGGCCAACGTCCTGACTTTC. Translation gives CSVVGGTNSGANVLTF. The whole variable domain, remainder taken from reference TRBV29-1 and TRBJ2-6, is SAVISQKPSRDICQRGTSLTIQCQVDSQVTMMFWYRQQPGQSLTLIATANQGSEATYESGFVIDKFPISRPNLTFSTLTVSNMSPEDSSIYLCSVVGGTNSGANVLTFGAGSRLTVL.

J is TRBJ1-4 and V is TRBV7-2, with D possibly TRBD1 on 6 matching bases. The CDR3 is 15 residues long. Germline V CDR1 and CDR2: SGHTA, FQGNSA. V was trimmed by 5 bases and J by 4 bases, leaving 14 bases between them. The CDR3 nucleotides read TGTGCCAGCAGCACCCAGACAGGCTATAATGAAAAACTGTTTTTT. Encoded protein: CASSTQTGYNEKLFF.

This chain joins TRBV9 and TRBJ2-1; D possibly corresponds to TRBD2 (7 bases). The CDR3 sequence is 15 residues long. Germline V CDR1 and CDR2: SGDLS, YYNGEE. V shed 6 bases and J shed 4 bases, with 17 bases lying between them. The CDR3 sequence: CASTAGAERYNEQFF. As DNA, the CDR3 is TGTGCCAGCACCGCGGGGGCGGAACGATACAATGAGCAGTTCTTC.

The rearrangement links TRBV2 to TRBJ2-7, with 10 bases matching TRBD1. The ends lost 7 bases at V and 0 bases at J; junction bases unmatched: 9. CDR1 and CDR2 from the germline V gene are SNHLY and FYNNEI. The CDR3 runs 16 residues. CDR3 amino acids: CASTLTRTGGSYEQYF. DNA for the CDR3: TGTGCCAGCACTTTGACCCGGACAGGGGGCTCCTACGAGCAGTACTTC.

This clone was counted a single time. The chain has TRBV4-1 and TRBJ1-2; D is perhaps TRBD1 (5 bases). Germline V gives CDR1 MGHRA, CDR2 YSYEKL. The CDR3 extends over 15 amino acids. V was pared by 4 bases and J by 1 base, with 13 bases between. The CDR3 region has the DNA TGCGCCAGCAGCCCTGGGGCAGCCGTTAACTATGGCTACACCTTC. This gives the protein CASSPGAAVNYGYTF.

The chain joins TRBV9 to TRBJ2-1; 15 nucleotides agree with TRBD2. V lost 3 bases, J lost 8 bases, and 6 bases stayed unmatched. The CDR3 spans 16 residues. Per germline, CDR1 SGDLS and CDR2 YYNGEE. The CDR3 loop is CASSGTSGGAFDEQFF. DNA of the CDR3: TGTGCCAGCAGCGGGACTAGCGGGGGGGCGTTTGATGAGCAGTTCTTC.

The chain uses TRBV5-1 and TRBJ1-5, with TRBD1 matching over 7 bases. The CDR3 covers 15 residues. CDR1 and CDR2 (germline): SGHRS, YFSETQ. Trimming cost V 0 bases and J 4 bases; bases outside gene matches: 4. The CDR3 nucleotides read TGCGCCAGCAGCTTGGAGGGGACAGAGAATCAGCCCCAGCATTTT. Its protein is CASSLEGTENQPQHF.

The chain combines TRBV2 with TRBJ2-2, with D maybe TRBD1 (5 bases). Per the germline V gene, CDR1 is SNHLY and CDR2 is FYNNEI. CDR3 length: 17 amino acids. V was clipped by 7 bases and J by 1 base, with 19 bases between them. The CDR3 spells CASIPTLGAGNTGELFF. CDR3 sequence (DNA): TGTGCCAGCATCCCAACCTTAGGGGCCGGGAACACCGGGGAGCTGTTTTTT. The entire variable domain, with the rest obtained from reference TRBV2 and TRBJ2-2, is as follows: EPEVTQTPSHQVTQMGQEVILRCVPISNHLYFYWYRQILGQKVEFLVSFYNNEISEKSEIFDDQFSVERPDGSNFTLKIRSTKLEDSAMYFCASIPTLGAGNTGELFFGEGSRLTVL.

In nucleotides, the CDR3 is TGTGCCAGCAGTTTGCCCCCGCCGGGCAATCAGCCCCAGCATTTT. Translating it yields CASSLPPPGNQPQHF. The V gene is TRBV28, the J gene TRBJ1-5; D remains unclear. CDR1 and CDR2 (germline): MDHEN, SYDVKM. Trimming pared 3 bases from V and 2 bases from J, leaving 11 bases between. The CDR3 runs 15 residues.